The TCR beta chain described here comes from a study of blood T cells in healthy people across ages. Regarding the study as a whole: More naive CD4+ cells and higher diversity marked long-lived donors relative to aged donors.

Details on this clonotype: The antigen is undetermined.

A J-beta primer mix and a sample-barcoded 5' primer were used in a second PCR of about 7 to 12 cycles. TCRdb re-called the 5' RACE reads through MiXCR, storing one row per CDR3 protein. The data show under 2,000,000 distinct CDR3 sequences, around half seen once. The germline V and J ends were trimmed by 1 base and 2 bases, with 6 bases remaining between them. The germline V gene has CDR1 SGHAT and CDR2 FQNNGV. The CDR3 runs 15 residues. The TCR was taken from a woman aged 40 to 50 in good health. The sample taken for sequencing was blood. The V gene is TRBV11-2, the J gene TRBJ2-6, with D unclear. CDR3 in amino acids: CASSLGRAGANVLTF. The DNA for the CDR3 is TGTGCCAGCAGCTTAGGCCGGGCTGGGGCCAACGTCCTGACTTTC.